This entry lists 21 T cell receptor beta chains sequenced from one sample in a study of shared clonotypes between healthy human individuals. This table comes from immunoSEQ multiplex PCR, and its TCRdb copy is limited to in-frame clones, with some not included. Among more than 400,000 clones listed, around 73% were seen once. Sequenced material: PBMCs. The receptors were sampled from a middle-aged woman in good health. Some clones in this sample may be carry-over from other donors' samples.

Concerning this clone: The same CDR3 arises from other DNA sequences in this sample as well. The chain is built from TRBV6-5 and TRBJ1-5, with D possibly TRBD1 on 5 matching bases. V lost 0 bases and J 7 bases, leaving 10 bases between the germline ends. CDR1 MNHEY and CDR2 SVGAGI come from the germline V gene. This CDR3 has 14 amino acids. The CDR3 DNA reads TGTGCCAGCAGTTACTCGGGGGGTAACCAGCCCCAGCATTTT. Translation gives CASSYSGGNQPQHF.

The chain joins TRBV7-2 to TRBJ1-5, with D possibly TRBD1 on 6 matching bases. The CDR3 is made up of 15 amino acids. Germline lookup yields CDR1 SGHTA and CDR2 FQGNSA. Trimming cost V 4 bases and J 6 bases, with 16 bases left between them. The CDR3 protein is CASSSQVGAGQPQHF. The DNA of the CDR3 is TGTGCCAGCAGCTCCCAGGTGGGGGCGGGTCAGCCCCAGCATTTT.

Worth noting for this clone: Other DNA sequences in the same sample also yield this CDR3. The genes are TRBV7-9 and TRBJ1-1; D is ambiguous. The germline V gene has CDR1 SEHNR and CDR2 FQNEAQ (reference sequence). The CDR3 extends over 13 amino acids. V lost 3 bases and J 1 base, leaving 6 bases between the germline ends. CDR3 loop: CASSLRENTEAFF. The DNA of the CDR3 is TGTGCCAGCAGCTTGAGGGAGAACACTGAAGCTTTCTTT.

This chain connects TRBV7-8 to TRBJ2-1; 8 nucleotides match TRBD2. The CDR3 runs to 17 residues. Unmatched junction bases numbered 8, after V lost 2 bases and J lost 2 bases. Germline CDR1 SGHVS, CDR2 FQNEAQ. This chain's CDR3 is CASSLFGAGGPYNEQFF. In DNA, the CDR3 is TGTGCCAGCAGCTTATTCGGTGCGGGAGGCCCCTACAATGAGCAGTTCTTC.

In its sample, this clone was seen many times. This chain uses TRBV7-2 with TRBJ2-5; 8 bases match TRBD1. The V gene's germline CDR1 is SGHTA and CDR2 FQGNSA. The CDR3 has 16 residues. Trimming at V came to 4 bases and at J to 4 bases, leaving 11 bases not matched to a gene. The chain's CDR3 is CASSSLWTGNRETQYF. The DNA of the CDR3 is TGTGCCAGCAGCTCCCTCTGGACAGGGAACCGAGAGACCCAGTACTTC.

The chain recombines TRBV27 with TRBJ2-2; the D call may be TRBD1 or TRBD2 (6 bases each). Trimming removed 4 bases at V and 4 bases at J, with 16 bases between. The CDR3 covers 16 residues. Germline V CDR1 and CDR2: MNHEY, SMNVEV (reference sequence). The CDR3 sequence: CASSSFLRGATGELFF. CDR3 nucleotides: TGTGCCAGCAGTTCCTTCCTGAGGGGGGCCACCGGGGAGCTGTTTTTT.

The rearrangement joins TRBV14 to TRBJ1-2; D not resolved. Germline V gene lookup returns CDR1 SGHDN and CDR2 FVKESK. CDR3 size: 14 residues. V lost 1 base, J lost 2 bases, and 8 bases lay in between. The CDR3 loop is CASSQGSGNYGYTF. The CDR3 DNA follows: TGTGCCAGCAGCCAAGGATCCGGGAACTATGGCTACACCTTC.

With respect to this clone: This likely came from a read error, as a far larger clone is one base away. Other DNA sequences from this sample encode an identical CDR3 as well. This chain links TRBV7-2 with TRBJ2-3; no definite D call. Germline loops: CDR1 SGHTA, CDR2 FQGNSA. The CDR3 has 11 amino acids. V lost 5 bases, J lost 3 bases, and 3 bases lay in between. The CDR3 reads CASSITDTQYF. Here the CDR3 DNA reads TGTGCCAGCAGCATTACAGATACGCAGTATTTT.

The rearrangement uses TRBV4-2 and TRBJ2-7; D is perhaps TRBD2 (5 bases). CDR1 is LGHNA, CDR2 YNFKEQ, per germline. Trimming removed 3 bases from V and 3 bases from J, with 21 bases in between. The CDR3 sequence is 17 residues long. CDR3 loop: CASSHSAGLGNVYEQYF. The CDR3 DNA is TGTGCCAGCAGCCACAGCGCGGGCTTAGGAAATGTCTACGAGCAGTACTTC.

The V gene is TRBV6-6, the J gene TRBJ1-1; tentative D call: TRBD1 (6 bases). Between the trimmed V and J ends, which lost 6 bases and 5 bases, there was a span of 16 bases. The CDR3 sequence is 14 residues long. Looked up from germline, CDR1 is MNHNY and CDR2 is SVGAGI (reference sequence). CDR3 residues: CASRNNRASTEAFF. DNA for the CDR3: TGTGCCAGCAGGAACAACAGGGCTTCGACTGAAGCTTTCTTT.

This clone was found once. The chain uses TRBV6-6 and TRBJ1-2; D may be TRBD1 (5 bases). Germline V gives CDR1 MNHNY, CDR2 SVGAGI (reference sequence). The length of the CDR3 is 13 residues. Trimming stripped 6 bases from V and 3 bases from J, with 11 bases between. The chain's CDR3 is CASSPREDYGYTF. In nucleotides, the CDR3 is TGTGCCAGCAGCCCCAGGGAGGACTATGGCTACACCTTC.

Regarding this clone: A read error likely explains this, since a far larger clone differs by one base. This chain uses TRBV7-9 with TRBJ2-3, with TRBD2 as a possible D gene (5 bases). This CDR3 comprises 14 residues. With 4 bases removed from V and 0 bases from J, the gap between germline ends came to 8 bases. CDR1 and CDR2 (germline): SEHNR, FQNEAQ (reference sequence). The CDR3 sequence: CASSSSLSTDTQYF. CDR3 DNA sequence: TGTGCCAGCAGCTCTAGCCTTAGCACAGATACGCAGTATTTT.

V and J are TRBV6-1 and TRBJ2-2; 7 bases are shared with TRBD1. The length of the CDR3 is 14 residues. Germline V gene data show CDR1 as MNHNS and CDR2 as SASEGT. V was pared by 8 bases and J by 4 bases, with 7 bases of the junction left unmatched. The CDR3 loop is CASSGQRSTGELFF. The CDR3 DNA reads as TGTGCCAGCTCGGGACAGAGGAGCACCGGGGAGCTGTTTTTT.

The CDR3 coding sequence is TGTGCCAGCAGCTTAGACCCCAGGGAGACCCAGTACTTC. This sequence encodes CASSLDPRETQYF. The V gene is TRBV11-2, the J gene TRBJ2-5; no reliable D call. Germline values: CDR1 SGHAT, CDR2 FQNNGV. The CDR3 loop spans 13 amino acids. Trimming removed 0 bases at V and 5 bases at J, with 7 bases between.

This clone occurred once. This chain connects TRBV6-1 to TRBJ2-1; weak D call: TRBD2 (6 bases). The germline gives CDR1 MNHNS, CDR2 SASEGT. The CDR3 contains 15 residues. V lost 2 bases and J lost 7, with 15 bases in between. The CDR3 loop reads CASSETTSPGNEQFF. The DNA of the CDR3 is TGTGCCAGCAGTGAAACAACTAGCCCGGGTAATGAGCAGTTCTTC.

The chain carries TRBV6-5 and TRBJ2-7, with D perhaps matching TRBD1 or TRBD2 (6 bases each). This CDR3 region has 12 residues. The germline gives CDR1 MNHEY, CDR2 SVGAGI. Trimming took 10 bases from V and 3 from J, leaving 13 bases between them. The CDR3 DNA reads as TGTGCCACCAGGGGACTCCTCTACGAGCAGTACTTC. Residues: CATRGLLYEQYF.

The J gene is TRBJ2-2, the V gene TRBV5-1, with 8 positions matching TRBD1. Trimming removed 4 bases from V and 4 bases from J; junction bases left unmatched: 6. Per the germline V gene, CDR1 is SGHRS and CDR2 is YFSETQ. The CDR3 covers 15 residues. The DNA for the CDR3 is TGCGCCAGCAGCCCCGGACAGGGCCGCACCGGGGAGCTGTTTTTT. This translates into CASSPGQGRTGELFF.

This chain connects TRBV28 to TRBJ2-5, with unresolved D. Germline V gene lookup returns CDR1 MDHEN and CDR2 SYDVKM. The V and J ends lost 6 bases and 1 base respectively, with 9 bases between them. The length of the CDR3 is 13 residues. In nucleotides, the CDR3 is TGTGCCAGCAGGCTGACACCCCAAGAGACCCAGTACTTC. Its translation is CASRLTPQETQYF. Combining the CDR3 with reference TRBV28 and TRBJ2-5 gives the whole variable domain DVKVTQSSRYLVKRTGEKVFLECVQDMDHENMFWYRQDPGLGLRLIYFSYDVKMKEKGDIPEGYSVSREKKERFSLILESASTNQTSMYLCASRLTPQETQYFGPGTRLLVL.

The chain carries TRBV11-2 and TRBJ2-3; no firm D call. V was clipped by 1 base and J by 0 bases, with 11 bases between them. Germline V gives CDR1 SGHAT, CDR2 FQNNGV. The CDR3 length is 16 residues. CDR3 in amino acids: CASSLGASPSTDTQYF. For the CDR3, the DNA is TGTGCCAGCAGCTTAGGAGCCTCCCCAAGCACAGATACGCAGTATTTT.

In DNA, the CDR3 is TGTGCCAGTAGTTCCCCGGGACACCCCAGCACAGATACGCAGTATTTT. Protein product: CASSSPGHPSTDTQYF. This sequence joins TRBV19 and TRBJ2-3, with TRBD1 as a possible D gene (6 bases). The CDR3 sequence is 16 residues long. Germline loops: CDR1 LNHDA, CDR2 SQIVND (reference sequence). V lost 5 bases and J 0 bases, leaving 15 bases between the germline ends.

This clone turned up a few times. The same CDR3 arises from other DNA sequences in this sample as well. The genes are TRBV6-1 and TRBJ1-6; TRBD1 agrees at 9 bases. The V gene end was trimmed by 4 bases and the J gene end by 8 bases; junction bases not matched to a gene: 6. The CDR3 consists of 15 residues. The V gene's germline CDR1 is MNHNS and CDR2 SASEGT. CDR3 in amino acids: CASSVSNRGHSPLHF. The DNA for the CDR3 is TGTGCCAGCAGTGTCTCTAACAGGGGGCATTCACCCCTCCACTTT.